A single sample is the source of the 19 T cell receptor beta chains below, sequenced in a study of blood T cell repertoires in COVID-19. The assay was immunoSEQ multiplex PCR, and TCRdb's table has in-frame clones only and misses some. The sample lists about 120,000 clones; approximately 71% were seen once. The sequencing input was peripheral blood. These receptors were obtained from a human donor in a cohort sampled during active COVID-19.

V and J are TRBV5-1 and TRBJ1-1, with 9 bases identical to TRBD1. The CDR3 contains 16 residues. Losses at the gene ends were 4 bases for V and 0 bases for J; bases not matched to a gene: 7. Per the germline V gene, CDR1 is SGHRS and CDR2 is YFSETQ. This CDR3 reads CASSPGQGHLNTEAFF. For the CDR3, the DNA is TGCGCCAGCAGCCCGGGACAGGGTCATTTGAACACTGAAGCTTTCTTT.

V usage is TRBV19 and J usage is TRBJ2-5; 7 bases line up with TRBD1. Germline CDR1 reads LNHDA; CDR2 reads SQIVND (reference sequence). This CDR3 region has 13 residues. V lost 3 bases, J lost 5 bases, and 3 bases stayed unmatched. The CDR3 DNA reads TGTGCCAGTAGTATTAACAGGGGTGAGACCCAGTACTTC. Protein: CASSINRGETQYF.

The rearrangement joins TRBV9 to TRBJ1-3, with 7 bases aligning to TRBD1. V was pared by 3 bases and J by 0 bases, with 6 bases of the junction left unmatched. This CDR3 contains 16 residues. Germline V gene sequence: CDR1 SGDLS, CDR2 YYNGEE. CDR3 sequence (DNA): TGTGCCAGCAGCGAGACAGGGACCTCCTCTGGAAACACCATATATTTT. As protein: CASSETGTSSGNTIYF.

V gene TRBV6-1 combines with J gene TRBJ1-1; maybe TRBD1 (5 bases). The CDR3 loop spans 13 amino acids. The V end lost 2 bases, the J end lost 3 bases, and 7 bases lay between the germline ends. Germline CDR1 MNHNS, CDR2 SASEGT. CDR3 residues: CASSERGYTEAFF. The CDR3, as DNA: TGTGCCAGCAGTGAAAGGGGATACACTGAAGCTTTCTTT.

Regarding this clone: Compared with germline, one end of the junction differs, possibly owing to a read error. The chain joins TRBV7-7 to TRBJ2-6; D ambiguous. Per the germline V gene, CDR1 is SSHAT and CDR2 is FNYEAQ (reference sequence). The CDR3 runs 15 residues. The CDR3 protein is CASSQAPAGANVLTF. CDR3 sequence (DNA): TGTGCTAGCAGCCAGGCACCCGCTGGGGCCAACGTCCTGACTTTC.

The chain joins TRBV27 to TRBJ1-2, with a possible D match to TRBD1 (6 bases). The CDR3 length is 16 residues. Germline values: CDR1 MNHEY, CDR2 SMNVEV (reference sequence). The V end was cut by 3 bases, the J end by 4 bases, with 18 bases between. The CDR3 nucleotides read TGTGCCAGCAGTTTGCGGGGGCTGGATTCGTTCTATGGCTACACCTTC. Translated: CASSLRGLDSFYGYTF.

The chain employs TRBV4-1 and TRBJ1-2; 9 bases agree with TRBD1. This CDR3 has 15 amino acids. With V trimmed by 2 bases and J by 2 bases, 3 bases remained unmatched. Per the germline V gene, CDR1 is MGHRA and CDR2 is YSYEKL. DNA for the CDR3: TGCGCCAGCAGCCAAACAGGGGGCGCAAACTATGGCTACACCTTC. As protein: CASSQTGGANYGYTF.

This clone turned up a few times. This rearrangement joins TRBV2 to TRBJ1-6, with 9 bases that match TRBD1. CDR3 length: 14 amino acids. V dropped 6 bases and J dropped 9; count of bases not matched to a gene: 6. Germline-derived CDR1 and CDR2 are SNHLY and FYNNEI. The CDR3 nucleotides read TGTGCCAGCAGCACCGGGACAGGGTTTTCACCCCTCCACTTT. This codes for CASSTGTGFSPLHF.

V gene TRBV27 combines with J gene TRBJ1-1, with D perhaps matching TRBD1 (6 bases). The length of the CDR3 is 13 residues. Germline V gene data show CDR1 as MNHEY and CDR2 as SMNVEV (reference sequence). Trimming shortened V by 4 bases and J by 2 bases, and 8 bases separated the two germline ends. CDR3 DNA sequence: TGTGCCAGCAGTTCAGGGGCCAACACTGAAGCTTTCTTT. This translates into CASSSGANTEAFF.

The gene calls are TRBV5-1 and TRBJ2-7; perhaps TRBD2 as D (5 bases). Between the trimmed V and J ends, which lost 3 bases and 2 bases, there was a span of 15 bases. This CDR3 contains 15 residues. Germline CDR1 is SGHRS and CDR2 is YFSETQ. The CDR3 coding sequence is TGCGCCAGCAGCTGGACTGCCCCACCGGCCTACGAGCAGTACTTC. It codes for CASSWTAPPAYEQYF.

This clone was observed a handful of times. The V gene is TRBV10-2, the J gene TRBJ2-7, with TRBD2 matching over 13 bases. Germline loops: CDR1 WSHSY, CDR2 SAAADI. This CDR3 is built from 16 residues. V shed 2 bases, J shed 5 bases, and the junction held 6 bases outside the gene matches. The CDR3 coding sequence is TGCGCCAGCAGTGAGACTGGACTAGCGGGAGACCACGAGCAGTACTTC. It encodes CASSETGLAGDHEQYF.

This clone showed up just a few times. This chain uses TRBV10-2 with TRBJ2-7; TRBD2 matches 8 bases. CDR3 length: 15 residues. V was pared by 4 bases and J by 0 bases, with 5 bases of the junction left unmatched. Germline CDR1 is WSHSY and CDR2 is SAAADI. The CDR3: CASSVPGLGSYEQYF. CDR3 coding DNA: TGCGCCAGCAGTGTTCCGGGACTAGGCTCCTACGAGCAGTACTTC.

As DNA, the CDR3 is TGTGCCAGCACCTGGGGGGTGTCTGGCTACACCTTC. Its translation: CASTWGVSGYTF. The chain couples TRBV28 to TRBJ1-2, with D possibly matching TRBD1 (5 bases). CDR3 length: 12 residues. Germline V gene data show CDR1 as MDHEN and CDR2 as SYDVKM. Between the trimmed V and J ends, which lost 7 bases and 7 bases, there was a span of 13 bases.

The V call is TRBV12-3 or TRBV12-4, the J call TRBJ2-7; unclear D gene. The CDR3 has 12 amino acids. The V gene lost 0 bases and the J gene lost 7 bases, with 7 bases spanning the gap. CDR3 loop: CASSLAGFEQYF. The CDR3 DNA reads TGTGCCAGCAGTTTAGCCGGGTTTGAGCAGTACTTC.

The chain employs TRBV2 and TRBJ2-1; TRBD2 is a possible D gene (7 bases). In germline, CDR1 is SNHLY, CDR2 FYNNEI. The CDR3 spans 14 residues. Trimming left V 5 bases short and J 10 bases short, with 18 bases between. CDR3 in DNA: TGTGCCAGCAGTCCCCTCACAGGGCGGGAGGAGCAGTTCTTC. Its protein product is CASSPLTGREEQFF.

The rearrangement uses TRBV5-4 and TRBJ2-3, with D unresolved. The CDR3 extends over 12 amino acids. V gave up 0 bases and J gave up 6 bases, with 5 bases separating them. The V gene's germline CDR1 is SGHNT and CDR2 YYREEE (reference sequence). CDR3 sequence reads: CASSLVQDTQYF. The CDR3 nucleotides are TGTGCCAGCAGCTTGGTCCAGGATACGCAGTATTTT. Full variable domain (remainder filled in from reference TRBV5-4 and TRBJ2-3): ETGVTQSPTHLIKTRGQQVTLRCSSQSGHNTVSWYQQALGQGPQFIFQYYREEENGRGNFPPRFSGLQFPNYSSELNVNALELDDSALYLCASSLVQDTQYFGPGTRLTVL.

This sequence joins TRBV3-1 (or the pseudogene TRBV3-2) and TRBJ2-7; D may be TRBD2 (6 bases). The CDR3 spans 15 residues. The V and J ends lost 2 bases and 0 bases respectively, with 11 bases between them. The V gene's germline CDR1 is LGHDT and CDR2 YNNKEL (reference sequence). The CDR3 region has the DNA TGTGCCAGCAGCCAAAGGGAGGAGAGCTCCTACGAGCAGTACTTC. Protein: CASSQREESSYEQYF.

This clone was observed a few times. V gene TRBV10-3 combines with J gene TRBJ2-7; D gene ambiguous. The length of the CDR3 is 12 residues. CDR1 and CDR2 (germline): ENHRY, SYGVKD. Trimming left V 3 bases short and J 5 bases short, with 8 bases between. CDR3 DNA sequence: TGTGCCATCAGTGATCCCACAGACGAGCAGTACTTC. Its protein is CAISDPTDEQYF.

The chain employs TRBV7-8 and TRBJ1-4, with unresolved D. This CDR3 spans 13 amino acids. Trimming pared 7 bases from V and 3 bases from J, leaving 9 bases between. From germline, CDR1 is SGHVS and CDR2 FQNEAQ. The CDR3 DNA is TGTGCCAGCACTAGGAGGCCTAATGAAAAACTGTTTTTT. This sequence encodes CASTRRPNEKLFF.